Below, 21 T cell receptor beta chains from the same sample are listed, as sequenced in a study of T cells in Graves' hyperthyroidism and ophthalmopathy. RNA transcripts were the template for amplifying TCR beta CDR3 regions. During a first-round RT-PCR of the TCR CDR3, the HTBI primer set was used. One entry per CDR3 protein, called by TCRdb with MiXCR from the multiplex PCR reads. The sample lists some 600,000 distinct CDR3 sequences, over 11% occurring once. Sequencing was done on a sample of blood. Receptor source: a woman aged 30 to 39 with Graves' hyperthyroidism that later progressed to Graves' ophthalmopathy.

This clonotype was recorded many times. The chain combines TRBV10-3 with TRBJ1-6, with 8 bases lining up with TRBD1. The ends lost 6 bases at V and 8 bases at J; junction bases unmatched: 3. Germline V gene data show CDR1 as ENHRY and CDR2 as SYGVKD. This CDR3 comprises 13 residues. The CDR3 protein is CAISGQGDSPLHF. The CDR3 coding sequence is TGTGCCATCAGCGGACAGGGAGATTCACCCCTCCACTTT.

This rearrangement joins TRBV18 to TRBJ2-5; 7 nucleotides agree with TRBD2. The CDR3 loop spans 15 amino acids. With 0 bases clipped from V and 1 base from J, the junction kept 2 bases outside the gene matches. From germline, CDR1 is KGHSH and CDR2 LQKENI. This CDR3 reads CASSPPGLLQETQYF. CDR3 coding DNA: TGTGCCAGCTCACCACCGGGACTACTCCAAGAGACCCAGTACTTC. Based on the CDR3 plus reference TRBV18 and TRBJ2-5, the full variable domain is NAGVMQNPRHLVRRRGQEARLRCSPMKGHSHVYWYRQLPEEGLKFMVYLQKENIIDESGMPKERFSAEFPKEGPSILRIQQVVRGDSAAYFCASSPPGLLQETQYFGPGTRLLVL.

The V call is TRBV9, the J call TRBJ2-3; 7 nucleotides align to TRBD1. The germline V gene encodes CDR1 SGDLS and CDR2 YYNGEE. The CDR3 is 14 amino acids. Trimming cost V 4 bases and J 7 bases; bases outside gene matches: 9. The CDR3 protein is CASSLDRESNTQYF. The CDR3 coding sequence is TGTGCCAGCAGCCTTGACAGGGAGTCGAATACGCAGTATTTT.

This clonotype showed up many times. The chain employs TRBV30 and TRBJ1-1; TRBD1 is a possible D gene (5 bases). V dropped 3 bases and J dropped 13 bases, with 30 bases sitting between them. CDR1 and CDR2 (germline): GTSNPN, SVGIG (reference sequence). The CDR3 extends over 16 amino acids. The CDR3 region has the DNA TGTGCCTGGAGACGGGCGCAACCTGTTTCCGGGACCGAGTTTTTCTTT. Protein: CAWRRAQPVSGTEFFF.

The table lists this clonotype with a few counts. The CDR3 DNA is TGTGCCAGCAGCCCAAGGACAGCCCCGGAGACCCAGTACTTC. This encodes CASSPRTAPETQYF. V is TRBV7-3 and J is TRBJ2-5, with D possibly matching TRBD1 (6 bases). There are 14 residues in the CDR3. CDR1 and CDR2 from the germline V gene are SGHTA and FQGTGA. Trimming stripped 5 bases from V and 5 bases from J, with 15 bases between.

Ten or more counts support this clonotype. V is TRBV28 and J is TRBJ2-5, with D perhaps TRBD2 (5 bases). Germline values: CDR1 MDHEN, CDR2 SYDVKM. The CDR3 runs 13 residues. The CDR3 region is CATRVEGKETQYF. DNA for the CDR3: TGTGCGACCCGGGTAGAGGGAAAAGAGACCCAGTACTTC.

This clonotype occurred many times. The chain uses TRBV6-1 and TRBJ2-2; possible D gene TRBD1, 7 bases. Trimming took 5 bases from V and 4 from J, leaving 20 bases between them. The CDR3 is 17 residues long. Germline V gene sequence: CDR1 MNHNS, CDR2 SASEGT. This CDR3 is CASSQSPGGAGTGELFF. CDR3 DNA sequence: TGTGCCAGCAGTCAATCGCCAGGGGGAGCGGGCACCGGGGAGCTGTTTTTT.

In its sample, this clonotype was seen many times. This rearrangement joins TRBV9 to TRBJ2-5; no clear D gene. The CDR3 extends over 17 amino acids. V was shortened by 4 bases and J by 4 bases, with 23 bases between the two germline ends. Germline V lookup: CDR1 SGDLS, CDR2 YYNGEE. The chain's CDR3 is CASSPHVGVGMGETQYF. For the CDR3, the DNA is TGTGCCAGCAGCCCACACGTAGGTGTAGGAATGGGAGAGACCCAGTACTTC.

This clonotype was seen repeatedly, ten times or more. The V and J genes are TRBV28 and TRBJ2-1; no firm D call. The V end was cut by 6 bases, the J end by 8 bases, with 17 bases between. The CDR3 runs 14 residues. CDR1 and CDR2 (germline): MDHEN, SYDVKM. The CDR3 bases are TGTGCCAGCAGACAATCCGGACGTTTGGATGAGCAGTTCTTC. It is translated as CASRQSGRLDEQFF.

The chain has TRBV20-1 and TRBJ1-2; no firm D call. Germline CDR1 reads DFQATT; CDR2 reads SNEGSKA (reference sequence). The CDR3 loop spans 14 amino acids. The V end was cut by 5 bases, the J end by 0 bases, with 13 bases between. CDR3 sequence reads: CSAGTPTANYGYTF. CDR3 nucleotide sequence: TGCAGTGCTGGAACGCCGACGGCTAACTATGGCTACACCTTC.

This clonotype has ten or more counts. The chain carries TRBV30 and TRBJ1-4; TRBD1 matches 7 bases. J gave up 8 bases and V 8 bases, and 11 bases lay outside the gene matches. In germline, CDR1 is GTSNPN, CDR2 SVGIG (reference sequence). The CDR3 consists of 13 residues. The CDR3 loop reads CAHSGTVGEKLFF. The CDR3 DNA reads TGTGCCCATTCAGGGACAGTGGGGGAAAAACTGTTTTTT.

The rearrangement joins TRBV4-2 to TRBJ2-7; no clear D. V was shortened by 4 bases and J by 7 bases, with 14 bases between the two germline ends. The germline CDR1 and CDR2 sequences are LGHNA and YNFKEQ. CDR3 length: 13 amino acids. CDR3 nucleotide sequence: TGTGCCAGCAGCCCAGACGTGCCTCGAGAGCAGTACTTC. It is translated as CASSPDVPREQYF.

This clonotype came up many times. The rearrangement joins TRBV19 to TRBJ2-3; 11 nucleotides agree with TRBD2. The CDR3 contains 16 residues. Germline V CDR1 and CDR2: LNHDA, SQIVND (reference sequence). Unmatched junction bases numbered 6, after V lost 3 bases and J lost 4 bases. The CDR3 sequence: CASSIVTSGSADTQYF. DNA for the CDR3: TGTGCCAGTAGTATTGTTACTAGCGGGAGTGCAGATACGCAGTATTTT.

This clonotype was counted ten times or more. V is TRBV2 and J is TRBJ1-2, with TRBD1 matching 7 bases. Trimming cost V 4 bases and J 7 bases; bases outside gene matches: 6. The CDR3 covers 13 residues. From germline, CDR1 is SNHLY and CDR2 FYNNEI. This CDR3 is CASSADRAPGYTF. DNA of the CDR3: TGTGCCAGCAGTGCCGACAGGGCTCCTGGCTACACCTTC.

This clonotype was seen ten or more times. The chain has TRBV30 and TRBJ2-5, with D possibly being TRBD2 (5 bases). V shed 5 bases and J shed 4 bases, with 14 bases lying between them. This CDR3 spans 13 amino acids. Germline loops: CDR1 GTSNPN, CDR2 SVGIG (reference sequence). This chain's CDR3 is CAWGLRVRETQYF. CDR3 DNA sequence: TGTGCCTGGGGACTTCGAGTTAGAGAGACCCAGTACTTC.

This sequence joins TRBV6-1 and TRBJ2-4, with D possibly being TRBD1 (5 bases). V lost 6 bases to trimming and J lost 0 bases, with 12 bases between them. This CDR3 has 15 amino acids. The germline V gene has CDR1 MNHNS and CDR2 SASEGT. The CDR3 loop reads CASSRTGSAKNIQYF. CDR3 DNA: TGTGCCAGCAGCCGAACAGGCTCAGCCAAAAACATTCAGTACTTC.

Worth noting for this clonotype: This could be a read error, since a much larger clone is one nucleotide away. J is TRBJ2-1 and V is TRBV24-1, with D hard to call. CDR3 length: 11 residues. Germline values: CDR1 KGHDR, CDR2 SFDVKD. Trimming shortened V by 1 base and J by 8 bases, and 2 bases separated the two germline ends. The CDR3 DNA is TGTGCCACCAGTGATTTTTATGAGCAGTTCTTC. This encodes CATSDFYEQFF.

The J gene is TRBJ1-3, the V gene TRBV6-1, with D maybe TRBD1 (6 bases). This CDR3 is built from 14 residues. Germline V lookup: CDR1 MNHNS, CDR2 SASEGT. V was clipped by 2 bases and J by 9 bases, with 14 bases between them. CDR3 protein: CASSEPGAGSTIYF. The CDR3 DNA is TGTGCCAGCAGTGAACCAGGGGCCGGATCCACCATATATTTT.

This clonotype showed up many times. V gene TRBV28 combines with J gene TRBJ1-1; D is perhaps TRBD1 (5 bases). The CDR3 runs 14 residues. CDR1 MDHEN and CDR2 SYDVKM come from the germline V gene. V lost 6 bases and J 1 base, leaving 12 bases between the germline ends. The DNA of the CDR3 is TGTGCCAGCAGCATGACAGAATCGAACACTGAAGCTTTCTTT. As protein: CASSMTESNTEAFF.

This clonotype appeared many times. The CDR3 DNA reads TGTGCCAGCGGCGAGTGGGGGCACACCGGGGAGCTGTTTTTT. This gives the protein CASGEWGHTGELFF. V is TRBV6-1 and J is TRBJ2-2; a weak D match, TRBD1 (6 bases). V was trimmed by 8 bases and J by 3 bases, leaving 13 bases between them. The CDR3 is made up of 14 amino acids. CDR1 and CDR2 from the germline V gene are MNHNS and SASEGT.

This clonotype was seen repeatedly, ten times or more. The chain has TRBV18 and TRBJ2-5; D unresolved. Germline lookup yields CDR1 KGHSH and CDR2 LQKENI. The CDR3 covers 11 residues. The V gene lost 3 bases and the J gene lost 5 bases, with 4 bases spanning the gap. CDR3 nucleotides: TGTGCCAGCTCACCGTCTGAGACCCAGTACTTC. Its translation: CASSPSETQYF.